The next 5 T cell receptor beta chains were all read from a single sample in a study of blood T cell repertoires in COVID-19 (dated by TCRdb to about 2020). The library was prepared using the immunoSEQ multiplex PCR assay. In TCRdb, the immuneACCESS table is reduced to in-frame sequences with V and J assigned. These tables do not hold every clone; where another copy was compared, an unresolved V gene accounts for under half, and the others remain unexplained. This sample lists roughly 500,000 clones; roughly nine tenths were detected once. The ten largest make up 8% to 9.5% of the sample. Sequenced sample: PBMCs or T cells enriched from blood (not recorded which). These receptor sequences come from a woman aged 60-75 years who had recovered from COVID-19.

The V call is TRBV10-3, the J call TRBJ1-1; no clear D gene. Germline V gives CDR1 ENHRY, CDR2 SYGVKD. The CDR3 has 12 amino acids. The V gene lost 10 bases and the J gene lost 7 bases, with 16 bases spanning the gap. The CDR3 DNA follows: TGTGCCACCCGAGTCGGGAATGATGAAGCTTTCTTT. It encodes CATRVGNDEAFF.

The sample holds one count of this clone. The CDR3 sequence is CASSLAGGPYEQYV. CDR3 DNA: TGTGCCAGCAGTCTAGCGGGGGGGCCCTACGAGCAGTACGTC. The chain has TRBV5-5 and TRBJ2-7; 12 bases line up with TRBD2. The germline V gene encodes CDR1 SGHKS and CDR2 YYEKEE (reference sequence). Trimming at V came to 5 bases and at J to 2 bases, leaving 2 bases not matched to a gene. The CDR3 has 14 residues.

The V and J genes are TRBV6-5 and TRBJ2-1; D is undetermined. The V end was cut by 4 bases, the J end by 0 bases, with 4 bases between. The germline V gene has CDR1 MNHEY and CDR2 SVGAGI. The CDR3 runs to 13 residues. The CDR3 region is CASSSSSYNEQFF. DNA for the CDR3: TGTGCCAGCAGTTCTAGCTCCTACAATGAGCAGTTCTTC.

This clone is a singleton in its sample. This rearrangement joins TRBV3-1 (or the pseudogene TRBV3-2) to TRBJ2-7; TRBD1 agrees at 9 bases. This CDR3 is 15 amino acids long. The germline V gene encodes CDR1 LGHDT and CDR2 YNNKEL (reference sequence). Losses at the gene ends were 3 bases for V and 3 bases for J; bases not matched to a gene: 6. CDR3 loop: CASSHAETGGYEQYF. DNA of the CDR3: TGTGCCAGCAGCCATGCGGAGACAGGGGGCTACGAGCAGTACTTC.

The CDR3 reads CASSGTTYGYTF. DNA for the CDR3: TGCGCCAGCAGCGGGACAACCTATGGCTACACCTTC. The rearrangement uses TRBV5-1 and TRBJ1-2, with a tentative D call TRBD1 (6 bases). Trimming shortened V by 4 bases and J by 4 bases, and 8 bases separated the two germline ends. The V gene's germline CDR1 is SGHRS and CDR2 YFSETQ. This CDR3 has 12 amino acids.